This T cell receptor (beta chain) is from a study of T cell responses to AZD1222 COVID-19 vaccine. CDR1 is SQVTM and CDR2 is ANQGSEA in the germline V gene. Deletions cut 6 bases from V and 1 base from J, with 20 bases between. CDR3 length: 16 residues. Second-dose groups at about 4 or about 12 weeks were pooled. Sequenced by immunoSEQ multiplex PCR; TCRdb stores in-frame clones only, minus some. The data show approximately 100,000 clones, about nine tenths seen once. Sequences were derived from peripheral blood, sampled 28 days after the second AZD1222 dose. The source is an adult who received the AZD1222 COVID-19 vaccine. The chain joins TRBV29-1 to TRBJ2-3; a possible D gene is TRBD2 (6 bases). Here the CDR3 DNA reads TGCAGCGTCGCAGGGACTCCCGGGCGTGGCACAGATACGCAGTATTTT. Protein product: CSVAGTPGRGTDTQYF.